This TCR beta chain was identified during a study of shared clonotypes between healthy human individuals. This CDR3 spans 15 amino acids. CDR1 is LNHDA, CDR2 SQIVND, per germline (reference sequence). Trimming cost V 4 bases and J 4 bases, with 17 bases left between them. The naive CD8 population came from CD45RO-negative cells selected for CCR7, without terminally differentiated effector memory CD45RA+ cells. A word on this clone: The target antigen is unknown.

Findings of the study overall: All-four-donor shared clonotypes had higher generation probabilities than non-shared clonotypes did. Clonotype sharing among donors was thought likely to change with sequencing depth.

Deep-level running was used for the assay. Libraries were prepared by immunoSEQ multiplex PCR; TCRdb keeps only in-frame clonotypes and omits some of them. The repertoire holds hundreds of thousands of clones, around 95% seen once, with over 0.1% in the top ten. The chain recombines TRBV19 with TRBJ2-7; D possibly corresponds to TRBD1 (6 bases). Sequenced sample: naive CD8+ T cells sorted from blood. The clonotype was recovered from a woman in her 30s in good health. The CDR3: CASSTGRGFQYEQYF. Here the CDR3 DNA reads TGTGCCAGTAGTACCGGTAGGGGGTTCCAGTACGAGCAGTACTTC. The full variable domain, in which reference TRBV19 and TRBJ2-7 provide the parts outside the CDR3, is DGGITQSPKYLFRKEGQNVTLSCEQNLNHDAMYWYRQDPGQGLRLIYYSQIVNDFQKGDIAEGYSVSREKKESFPLTVTSAQKNPTAFYLCASSTGRGFQYEQYFGPGTRLTVT.